Listed below are T cell receptor beta chains from one sample, sequenced in a study of identical twins. A single record per CDR3 protein comes from TCRdb applying MiXCR to the 5' RACE reads. The sample holds fewer than 250,000 distinct CDR3 sequences, around a tenth seen once. The sample was memory (CD45RO+) T cells sorted from blood. The receptor set was obtained from a woman between 18 and 29 years old in good health. CDR3s include the opening cysteine and the closing phenylalanine or tryptophan. Each record gives: clone size, D gene, V gene, J gene, CDR3 protein, CDR3 DNA. The D gene is left open where the match is weak. For some rows the clone size is stated as once, few or many, or as a class when expanded; others skip it.

>few|-|TRBV20-1|TRBJ1-3
CSASAGGGNTIYF
TGCAGTGCTAGTGCCGGGGGGGGAAACACCATATATTTT
>-|-|TRBV19|TRBJ2-7
CASSIDRASYEQYF
TGTGCCAGTAGTATAGACAGGGCATCCTACGAGCAGTACTTC
>-|-|TRBV7-9|TRBJ1-1
CASSHSQNTEAFF
TGTGCCAGCAGCCATTCCCAGAACACTGAAGCTTTCTTT
>many|-|TRBV6-2/TRBV6-3|TRBJ2-7
CASSYVGGGYGTILSYEQYF
TGTGCCAGCAGTTACGTGGGGGGGGGCTATGGAACTATACTCTCCTACGAGCAGTACTTC
>-|-|TRBV6-5|TRBJ2-5
CASSYVANQETQYF
TGTGCCAGCAGTTATGTGGCCAACCAAGAGACCCAGTACTTC
>few|TRBD1|TRBV29-1|TRBJ2-2
CSVRSGTGVPGELFF
TGCAGCGTCCGATCCGGGACAGGGGTACCCGGGGAGCTGTTTTTT
>few|-|TRBV12-3/TRBV12-4|TRBJ2-4
CASSLGAAKNIQYF
TGTGCCAGCAGTTTAGGGGCGGCCAAAAACATTCAGTACTTC
>many|TRBD1|TRBV9|TRBJ1-4
CASSLQGTSEKLFF
TGTGCCAGCAGCTTACAGGGGACTAGTGAAAAACTGTTTTTT
>few|-|TRBV20-1|TRBJ2-5
CSASDAAETQYF
TGCAGTGCTAGCGATGCGGCAGAGACCCAGTACTTC
>many|-|TRBV7-2|TRBJ2-5
CASSFSTQETQYF
TGTGCCAGCAGCTTTTCGACTCAAGAGACCCAGTACTTC
>few|-|TRBV6-5|TRBJ2-6
CASSYGGTGANVLTF
TGTGCCAGCAGTTACGGGGGGACTGGGGCCAACGTCCTGACTTTC
>-|-|TRBV18|TRBJ2-3
CASSRSGADTQYF
TGTGCCAGCTCAAGGTCAGGGGCCGATACGCAGTATTTT
>-|-|TRBV6-5|TRBJ2-3
CASRTFTDTQYF
TGTGCCAGCAGGACATTCACAGATACGCAGTATTTT
>few|-|TRBV29-1|TRBJ2-7
CSVGGPGRGYEQYF
TGCAGCGTTGGGGGACCCGGACGGGGGTACGAGCAGTACTTC
>few|TRBD1|TRBV7-9|TRBJ2-7
CASSTEDGQGHYEQYF
TGTGCCAGCAGCACCGAGGATGGACAGGGCCACTACGAGCAGTACTTC
>-|-|TRBV5-5|TRBJ2-1
CASSFPGNEQFF
TGTGCCAGCAGCTTCCCGGGAAACGAGCAGTTCTTC
>-|-|TRBV10-3|TRBJ2-1
CAISPGTSLNEQFF
TGTGCCATCAGCCCAGGGACAAGCCTCAATGAGCAGTTCTTC
>few|-|TRBV3-1|TRBJ2-6
CASSPLSGANVLTF
TGTGCCAGCAGTCCTCTTTCTGGGGCCAACGTCCTGACTTTC
>-|TRBD1|TRBV20-1|TRBJ2-5
CSAQGARRETQYF
TGCAGTGCCCAGGGGGCGCGACGGGAGACCCAGTACTTC
>-|-|TRBV7-9|TRBJ1-1
CASSLVAGENTEAFF
TGTGCCAGCAGCTTAGTGGCAGGAGAGAACACTGAAGCTTTCTTT
>few|-|TRBV20-1|TRBJ1-1
CSARDEGVGTEAFF
TGCAGTGCTAGAGATGAGGGGGTAGGGACTGAAGCTTTCTTT
>-|TRBD1|TRBV7-9|TRBJ2-7
CASSLTTGQLYEQYF
TGTGCCAGCAGCTTAACTACGGGACAGCTCTACGAGCAGTACTTC
>few|TRBD1|TRBV10-3|TRBJ2-5
CATRGPETQYF
TGTGCCACTAGGGGGCCCGAGACCCAGTACTTC
>few|-|TRBV20-1|TRBJ2-5
CSARQSGETQYF
TGCAGTGCCAGACAGAGCGGAGAGACCCAGTACTTC
>few|-|TRBV15|TRBJ1-1
CATSRAMGVVNEAFF
TGTGCCACCAGCAGAGCGATGGGGGTGGTAAATGAAGCTTTCTTT
>few|-|TRBV20-1|TRBJ1-6
CSARDLTLSNNSPLHF
TGCAGTGCTAGAGATCTCACACTTTCCAATAATTCACCCCTCCACTTT
>few|-|TRBV15|TRBJ1-2
CATSRGARYTF
TGTGCCACCAGCAGAGGGGCGCGCTACACCTTC
>many|-|TRBV9|TRBJ1-4
CASSPGPATNEKLFF
TGTGCCAGCAGCCCGGGGCCAGCAACTAATGAAAAACTGTTTTTT
>-|-|TRBV20-1|TRBJ2-6
CSARSGMTGSGANVLTF
TGCAGTGCTAGGTCAGGGATGACAGGCTCTGGGGCCAACGTCCTGACTTTC
>-|TRBD1|TRBV29-1|TRBJ2-4
CSVNRGNIQYF
TGCAGCGTAAACAGGGGGAACATTCAGTACTTC
>many|-|TRBV11-3|TRBJ2-5
CASSPGEETQYF
TGTGCCAGCAGCCCCGGGGAAGAGACCCAGTACTTC
>-|-|TRBV7-9|TRBJ2-2
CASSLPEYFVTGELFF
TGTGCCAGCAGCTTACCGGAGTACTTCGTCACCGGGGAGCTGTTTTTT